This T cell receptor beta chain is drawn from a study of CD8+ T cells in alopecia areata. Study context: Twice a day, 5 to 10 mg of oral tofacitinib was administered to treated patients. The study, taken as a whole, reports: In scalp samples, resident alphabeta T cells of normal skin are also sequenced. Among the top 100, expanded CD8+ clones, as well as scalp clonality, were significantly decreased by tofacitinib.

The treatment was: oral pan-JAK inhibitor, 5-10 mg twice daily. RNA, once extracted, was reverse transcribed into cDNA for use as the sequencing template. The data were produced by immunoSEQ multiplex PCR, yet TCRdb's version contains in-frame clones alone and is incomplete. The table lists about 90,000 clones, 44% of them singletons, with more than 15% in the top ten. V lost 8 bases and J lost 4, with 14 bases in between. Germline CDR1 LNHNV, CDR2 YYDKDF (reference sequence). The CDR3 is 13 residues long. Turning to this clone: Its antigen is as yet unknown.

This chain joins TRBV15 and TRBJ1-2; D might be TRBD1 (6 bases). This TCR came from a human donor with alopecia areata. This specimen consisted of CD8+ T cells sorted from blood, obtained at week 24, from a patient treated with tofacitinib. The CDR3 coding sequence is TGTGCCACCCCAGGACAGCTAATCTATGGCTACACCTTC. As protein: CATPGQLIYGYTF.